The source of this T cell receptor beta chain is a study of memory CD4+ T cells and cytomegalovirus serostatus (dated by TCRdb to the late 2010s). A note on the overall study: A total of 33 healthy Belgian adults, of whom 9 were CMV seropositive and some 24 were CMV seronegative, were included in the cohort. To replicate a published TCR-based CMV serostatus classifier, the researchers sequenced the CD4+ memory TCRbeta repertoires of a Belgian cohort whose cytomegalovirus serostatus was known. What the research found in general, with its limitations: The original-framework classifier achieved a median bootstrapped AUC of about 0.94 with a 95% CI of 0.76-1.00 on the Belgian cohort. Of under 200 previously reported CMV-associated TCRbeta sequences, 67 appeared in the CD4+ memory repertoires, each in one to five individuals. The results were interpreted as suggesting that the CMV-associated TCR signature is mostly present in the CD4+ memory repertoire. For predicting CMV serostatus, the median bootstrapped AUC was approximately 0.95 using the original framework and about 0.9 using a US-trained random forest. Unlike the original study, which covered naive and memory CD4+ and CD8+ populations, the Belgian study sequenced only CD4+CD45RO+ memory cells.

This clone was observed a few times. Its recognized antigen is unknown. Nothing much larger sits one base from this clone, and base qualities are not available. Single viable CD3+CD4+CD8-CD45RO+ cells were sorted as memory CD4+ T cells on a FACSAria II. CMV serostatus was assessed using a Roche Elecsys assay, by which serum IgG against CMV pp150, pp28, p38 and p52 was detected. After the samples were thawed, total CD4+ T cells were enriched through positive selection using CD4 magnetic microbeads. The samples came from a separate study whose specific focus was interrogating the CD4+ T cell memory repertoire. Peripheral blood mononuclear cells were isolated and cryopreserved according to standard operating procedures, and serum was kept at -80 degrees C. Staining used CD3-PerCP (BW264/56), CD4-APC (RPA-T4), CD45RO-PE (UCHT1) and CD8-Pacific Orange (3B5) antibodies, with Sytox blue excluding non-viable cells.

The Quick-DNA Microprep Kit was used to extract genomic DNA from the sorted cells. Amplification of TCRbeta DNA was done with the immunoSEQ hsTCRbeta kit, following the protocol from the manufacturer. TCRbeta libraries were sequenced on an Illumina MiSeq instrument. On the authors' methods: Following removal of out-of-frame sequences, 2.2 million or so distinct TCRbeta sequences were retained, with an average of around 70,000 per individual. Each individual was scored by the count of about 150 previously reported CMV-associated TCRbeta sequences and the total productive distinct TCRbeta count. A beta-binomial model was reimplemented in Python, and random forests from scikit-learn, run with default parameters, were trained on data from the US cohort. Classifier performance on the Belgian cohort was reported as the median AUC with percentile confidence intervals calculated over 10,000 bootstrap iterations. This is the immuneACCESS table as TCRdb keeps it, with only in-frame sequences that have V and J called. A part of the clones is gone; compared with another copy, unresolved V genes explain less than half, and the rest is unexplained. V, J and clone size are taken as reported in that table, and D and trimming were inferred from the DNA itself. For this sample the table gives 50,000 to 60,000 clones, of which under 90% were detected only once. The ten largest make up approximately 0.64% of the sample.

The specimen was memory CD4+ T cells from blood. The sequence came from an adult in good health and CMV-seronegative.

CDR3 sequence: CASSPHGARNEKLFF. The DNA sequence is as follows: TGCGCCAGCAGCCCACACGGGGCGCGGAATGAAAAACTGTTTTTT. The chain couples TRBV5-1 to TRBJ1-4, with TRBD1 tentatively as D gene (5 bases match). The cysteine opens and the phenylalanine closes a CDR3 of 15 amino acids. Only CDR3 DNA is held: 45 bases, read in frame from base 1. Trimming removed 4 bases from V and 5 bases from J, leaving 15 bases between the germline ends. CDR1 is given as SGHRS and CDR2 as YFSETQ, both from the germline V gene.